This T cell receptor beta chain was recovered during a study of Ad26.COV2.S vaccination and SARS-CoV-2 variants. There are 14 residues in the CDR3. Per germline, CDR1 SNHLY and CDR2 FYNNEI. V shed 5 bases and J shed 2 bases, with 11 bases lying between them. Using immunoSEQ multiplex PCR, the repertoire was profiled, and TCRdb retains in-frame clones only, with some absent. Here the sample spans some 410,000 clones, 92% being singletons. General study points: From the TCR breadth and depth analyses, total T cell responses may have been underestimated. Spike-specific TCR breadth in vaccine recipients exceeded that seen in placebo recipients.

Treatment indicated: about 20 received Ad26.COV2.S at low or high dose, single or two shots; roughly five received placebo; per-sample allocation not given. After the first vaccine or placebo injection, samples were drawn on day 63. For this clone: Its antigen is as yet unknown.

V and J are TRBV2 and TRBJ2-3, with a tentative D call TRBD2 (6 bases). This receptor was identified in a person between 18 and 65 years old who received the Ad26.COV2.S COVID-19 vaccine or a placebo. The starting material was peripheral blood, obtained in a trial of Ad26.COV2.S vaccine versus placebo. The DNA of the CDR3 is TGTGCCAGCAGTCAACGGGGGTACACAGATACGCAGTATTTT. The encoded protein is CASSQRGYTDTQYF.